This entry concerns a single TCR beta chain. This specimen belongs to a study of shared clonotypes between healthy human individuals. With V trimmed by 5 bases and J by 6 bases, 6 bases remained unmatched. Germline CDR1 reads SEHNR; CDR2 reads FQNEAQ (reference sequence). The CDR3 consists of 13 residues. Assay: immunoSEQ multiplex PCR; the TCRdb copy retains only in-frame clones and omits some. This sample has about 560,000 clones; roughly 72% occur once, and the top ten carry about 12%. The TCR sequence derives from a woman in her thirties or forties in good health. Some clones in this sample may be carry-over from other donors' samples. Sample: PBMCs. This chain links TRBV7-9 with TRBJ1-2; 7 nucleotides align to TRBD1. DNA of the CDR3: TGTGCCAGCAGCAAGGGGACAGAGGATGGCTACACCTTC. It yields the protein CASSKGTEDGYTF. Using reference TRBV7-9 and TRBJ1-2 for the parts outside the CDR3, the full variable domain is DTGVSQNPRHKITKRGQNVTFRCDPISEHNRLYWYRQTLGQGPEFLTYFQNEAQLEKSRLLSDRFSAERPKGSFSTLEIQRTEQGDSAMYLCASSKGTEDGYTFGSGTRLTVV.